This TCR beta chain derives from a study of T cells expressing NK-cell markers. Overall study: Sorted CD3+CD56+NKG2C+, CD3+CD56+NKG2C- and CD3+CD56-NKG2C+ T cells supplied TCR beta repertoires.

Germline lookup yields CDR1 SQVTM and CDR2 ANQGSEA. This CDR3 spans 13 amino acids. TCRdb reprocessed the 5' RACE reads and stores each CDR3 protein as one record, lacking DNA. The sample has approximately 440,000 distinct CDR3 sequences, and its top ten clones hold over 1.1%. The receptor comes from a woman aged 45-65 years in good health. The material sequenced was blood T cells: a sorted CD56 or NKG2C T cell subset, CD4+ or CD8+ T cells, or bulk PBMC T cells (not recorded which). The rearrangement uses TRBV29-1 and TRBJ1-1; without DNA, the TCRdb call of TRBD1 cannot be checked. This CDR3 is CSQGGGEDTEAFF.